This T cell receptor (beta chain) was captured by sequencing in a study of early T cells in non-severe SARS-CoV-2 infection. Background on the study: Sequencing of unsorted whole blood was done on bulk RNA, leaving chains unpaired.

Germline CDR1 reads LGHNT; CDR2 reads FRNRAP. V lost 6 bases and J lost 4, with 13 bases in between. There are 14 residues in the CDR3. One entry per CDR3 protein, called by TCRdb with MiXCR from the 5' RACE reads. Of about 46,000 distinct CDR3 sequences listed, more than 4.5% were seen once; the top ten hold 5% to 5.5%. This clonotype was seen many times. V and J are TRBV12-5 and TRBJ1-5; D may be TRBD1 (6 bases). This clonotype was sampled from an adult who was a healthcare worker with PCR-confirmed SARS-CoV-2 infection or an uninfected control (not recorded which). The source material was whole blood, sampled at baseline. The CDR3 sequence: CASGRGGPNQPQHF. CDR3 bases: TGTGCTAGTGGCAGAGGGGGACCAAATCAGCCCCAGCATTTT.